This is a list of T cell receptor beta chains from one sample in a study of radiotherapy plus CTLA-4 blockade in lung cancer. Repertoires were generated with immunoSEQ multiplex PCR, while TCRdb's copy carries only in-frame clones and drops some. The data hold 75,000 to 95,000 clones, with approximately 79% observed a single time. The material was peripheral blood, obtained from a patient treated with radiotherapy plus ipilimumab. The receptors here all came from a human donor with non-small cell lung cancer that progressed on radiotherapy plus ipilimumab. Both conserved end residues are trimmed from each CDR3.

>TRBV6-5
ASSYSAGGTDTQY
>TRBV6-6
ASSYSGQGIQY
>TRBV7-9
ASSYDGNNSPLH
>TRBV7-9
ASSLRTSFSTDTQY
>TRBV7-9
ASSFRQGRTNEKLF
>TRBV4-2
ASSQVLSGREKLF
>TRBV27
ASSYGDTTYEQY
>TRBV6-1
ASSVEPQH
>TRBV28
ASSLLGNQPQH
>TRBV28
ASSPLARQDTQY
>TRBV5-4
ASSSSPGQSYEQY
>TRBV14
ASSRDRANTGELF
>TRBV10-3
AISEAGSYTEAF
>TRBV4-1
ASSQDQDQPQH
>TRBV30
AWSDTGGYT
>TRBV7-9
ASSPQSEFTDTQY
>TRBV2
ASSQGENQPQH
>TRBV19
ASRNSGTYEQY
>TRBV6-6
ASNKGRGRTDTQY
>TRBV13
ASSLDRTPTGELF
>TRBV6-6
ASTGSGANVLT
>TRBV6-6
ASSFTQYYGYT
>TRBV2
ASSGGGGSQETQY
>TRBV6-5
ASSYLQGRNEQF
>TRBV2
ASNRINEKLF
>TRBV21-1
ASSKKEGFSGASTYEQY
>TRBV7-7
ASSYGTGATNEQF
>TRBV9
ASSGTSGYEQF
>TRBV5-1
ASSSLQGGGQETQY
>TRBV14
ASSLTGAFHGYT
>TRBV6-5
ASKKGADKETQY
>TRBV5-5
ASSFSGQGASETQY
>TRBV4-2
ASSQEGTGTDTQY
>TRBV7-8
ASSLPQSSMNTEAF
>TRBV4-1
ASSQDPLDRGLYGYT
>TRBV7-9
ASRDLGQRYTDTQY
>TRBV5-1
ASSLQGNTEAF
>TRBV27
ASRGGQGVAGANVLT
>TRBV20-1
SAAGDETQY